One sample yielded the 23 T cell receptor beta chains listed below, sequenced in a study of shared T cell receptors in the human thymus. Sequencing used immunoSEQ multiplex PCR; TCRdb keeps in-frame clones, though not all of them. The table records hundreds of thousands of clones, more than 75% of them present only once. These records were also assigned to another study, of human thymus T cells.

Source material: thymocytes. The origin of the receptors is a boy younger than two with a congenital heart defect.

As to this clone: This sample also contains other DNA sequences that code for the same CDR3. V gene TRBV5-4 combines with J gene TRBJ1-6; the D is unclear. Germline CDR1 SGHNT, CDR2 YYREEE (reference sequence). Trimming removed 1 base at V and 2 bases at J, with 13 bases between. The CDR3 is 17 residues long. The CDR3, as DNA: TGTGCCAGCAGCTTGTCGGGATGGGAGACCTATAATTCACCCCTCCACTTT. Residues: CASSLSGWETYNSPLHF.

This clone was counted once. V and J are TRBV7-9 and TRBJ2-4, with 8 bases identical to TRBD1. Germline V gene lookup returns CDR1 SEHNR and CDR2 FQNEAQ (reference sequence). The CDR3 spans 16 residues. Trimming cost V 5 bases and J 8 bases; bases outside gene matches: 14. This CDR3 is CASSPRQGLATDIQYF. The CDR3 DNA reads as TGTGCCAGCAGCCCAAGACAGGGGCTAGCCACGGACATTCAGTACTTC.

The V call is TRBV30, the J call TRBJ2-1, with 8 bases matching TRBD2. This CDR3 has 14 residues. Trimming removed 5 bases from V and 2 bases from J; junction bases left unmatched: 5. Germline CDR1 GTSNPN, CDR2 SVGIG (reference sequence). The CDR3 loop reads CAWSAGGTYNEQFF. In DNA, the CDR3 is TGTGCCTGGTCGGCGGGAGGAACCTACAATGAGCAGTTCTTC.

V and J are TRBV27 and TRBJ2-5; 7 nucleotides match TRBD2. V trimming: 6 bases; J trimming: 7 bases; junction bases outside the gene matches: 8. The CDR3 runs 13 residues. Germline loops: CDR1 MNHEY, CDR2 SMNVEV (reference sequence). CDR3 sequence (DNA): TGTGCCAGCAGGCCACTAGCGTTGGTGACCCAGTACTTC. It is translated as CASRPLALVTQYF.

This sequence joins TRBV14 and TRBJ2-5, with a tentative D call TRBD1 (6 bases). There are 13 residues in the CDR3. Germline lookup yields CDR1 SGHDN and CDR2 FVKESK. Between the trimmed V and J ends, which lost 3 bases and 5 bases, there was a span of 10 bases. In nucleotides, the CDR3 is TGTGCCAGCAGCCAGCGCAGGGGTGAGACCCAGTACTTC. This encodes CASSQRRGETQYF.

This chain links TRBV5-1 with TRBJ2-2; 9 bases align to TRBD1. The V segment lost 3 bases and the J segment 6 bases; nucleotides outside the gene matches: 9. CDR1 SGHRS and CDR2 YFSETQ come from the germline V gene. The CDR3 has 16 amino acids. CDR3 sequence: CASSSLRTGESGELFF. DNA for the CDR3: TGCGCCAGCAGCTCACTAAGGACAGGGGAATCCGGGGAGCTGTTTTTT.

The chain carries TRBV6-4 and TRBJ2-1, with TRBD2 matching over 10 bases. The CDR3 is 16 residues long. V lost 3 bases and J lost 5; bases outside the gene matches: 7. Germline V CDR1 and CDR2: MRHNA, SNTAGT. The CDR3 protein is CASSESRLAGDNEQFF. The CDR3 DNA reads TGTGCCAGCAGTGAAAGCCGGCTAGCGGGAGACAATGAGCAGTTCTTC.

The count of this clone is one. The chain couples TRBV30 to TRBJ1-5; D perhaps matches TRBD1 (6 bases). The CDR3 length is 15 residues. From germline, CDR1 is GTSNPN and CDR2 SVGIG (reference sequence). With 0 bases removed from V and 3 bases from J, the gap between germline ends came to 12 bases. The chain's CDR3 is CAWSVPGVANQPQHF. CDR3 bases: TGTGCCTGGAGTGTTCCAGGGGTGGCCAATCAGCCCCAGCATTTT.

This clone was observed a handful of times. The chain carries TRBV4-1 and TRBJ1-3; no firm D call. V lost 1 base and J 3 bases, leaving 16 bases between the germline ends. This CDR3 comprises 17 residues. The germline V gene encodes CDR1 MGHRA and CDR2 YSYEKL. The chain's CDR3 is CASSQARLLRNGNTIYF. The DNA for the CDR3 is TGCGCCAGCAGCCAAGCTCGGTTGCTACGCAATGGAAACACCATATATTTT.

The genes are TRBV28 and TRBJ2-1, with 8 bases that match TRBD2. V lost 5 bases and J lost 6; bases outside the gene matches: 3. Per germline, CDR1 MDHEN and CDR2 SYDVKM. CDR3 length: 13 amino acids. CDR3 DNA: TGTGCCAGCAGTCCGGCGGGGGGCAATGAGCAGTTCTTC. Translating it yields CASSPAGGNEQFF.

The chain is built from TRBV7-6 and TRBJ2-1; 10 bases are shared with TRBD2. CDR1 and CDR2 from the germline V gene are SGHVS and FNYEAQ. CDR3 length: 15 residues. V shed 3 bases and J 10 bases; nucleotides not matched to a gene: 9. The chain's CDR3 is CASSLSGLAVVEQFF. In DNA form, the CDR3 reads TGTGCCAGCAGCTTGTCCGGACTAGCGGTAGTCGAGCAGTTCTTC.

The sample holds a few counts of this clone. This rearrangement joins TRBV11-1 to TRBJ2-1; TRBD2 matches at 11 bases. Per the germline V gene, CDR1 is SGHAT and CDR2 is FQDESV (reference sequence). The CDR3 sequence is 14 residues long. The trim removed 5 bases at V and 11 bases at J, leaving 8 bases unmatched. CDR3 protein: CASSGSGGARKQFF. The CDR3 DNA sequence: TGTGCCAGCAGCGGTAGCGGGGGGGCCCGGAAGCAGTTCTTC.

This chain uses TRBV7-8 with TRBJ2-7; TRBD2 matches 10 bases. V lost 1 base, J lost 5 bases, and 5 bases stayed unmatched. The CDR3 has 15 residues. Germline V lookup: CDR1 SGHVS, CDR2 FQNEAQ. CDR3 coding DNA: TGTGCCAGCAGCTTAGGAGCGGGAGGGCCGGACGAGCAGTACTTC. Translation: CASSLGAGGPDEQYF.

J is TRBJ2-3 and V is TRBV18; D not certain. The germline gives CDR1 KGHSH, CDR2 LQKENI. Trimming shortened V by 2 bases and J by 4 bases, and 10 bases separated the two germline ends. The length of the CDR3 is 14 residues. The chain's CDR3 is CASSPKSYPDTQYF. CDR3 bases: TGTGCCAGCTCACCAAAGAGTTACCCAGATACGCAGTATTTT.

The rearrangement links TRBV28 to TRBJ1-3; D is uncertain. The CDR3 covers 19 residues. The V end lost 4 bases, the J end lost 0 bases, and 22 bases lay between the germline ends. Germline values: CDR1 MDHEN, CDR2 SYDVKM. The CDR3 spells CASSWTNPPGPPSGNTIYF. The CDR3 DNA follows: TGTGCCAGCAGTTGGACTAACCCCCCAGGCCCTCCCTCTGGAAACACCATATATTTT. Combining the CDR3 with reference TRBV28 and TRBJ1-3 gives the whole variable domain DVKVTQSSRYLVKRTGEKVFLECVQDMDHENMFWYRQDPGLGLRLIYFSYDVKMKEKGDIPEGYSVSREKKERFSLILESASTNQTSMYLCASSWTNPPGPPSGNTIYFGEGSWLTVV.

This clone was counted once. CDR3 loop: CASSKKDRGLWDTEAFF. The CDR3 bases are TGTGCCAGCAGCAAAAAGGACAGGGGACTTTGGGACACTGAAGCTTTCTTT. The chain joins TRBV7-6 to TRBJ1-1, with 9 positions matching TRBD1. In germline, CDR1 is SGHVS, CDR2 FNYEAQ. The junction had 13 bases not matched to a gene; V was cut back by 5 bases and J by 3 bases. The CDR3 consists of 17 residues.

The chain couples TRBV12-5 to TRBJ1-1, with TRBD1 as a possible D gene (5 bases). The length of the CDR3 is 12 residues. The germline V gene has CDR1 LGHNT and CDR2 FRNRAP. V lost 5 bases and J lost 7, with 11 bases in between. CDR3 DNA sequence: TGTGCTAGTGGTCCCACCGACAGTGAAGCTTTCTTT. This gives the protein CASGPTDSEAFF.

This chain joins TRBV30 and TRBJ2-3; unclear D gene. Trimming stripped 0 bases from V and 4 bases from J, with 17 bases between. The germline V gene has CDR1 GTSNPN and CDR2 SVGIG (reference sequence). CDR3 length equals 16 residues. Here the CDR3 reads CAWSVPMASWADTQYF. CDR3 bases: TGTGCCTGGAGTGTTCCCATGGCTAGTTGGGCAGATACGCAGTATTTT.

This clone was recorded only once. The chain has TRBV27 and TRBJ2-5; 7 bases match TRBD2. The V gene's germline CDR1 is MNHEY and CDR2 SMNVEV (reference sequence). There are 15 residues in the CDR3. Unmatched junction bases numbered 11, after V lost 5 bases and J lost 5 bases. The CDR3 DNA reads TGTGCCAGCAGTACGACGGACCCGCGGGAGGAGACCCAGTACTTC. As protein: CASSTTDPREETQYF.

This chain uses TRBV5-1 with TRBJ2-2; possible D gene TRBD2, 6 bases. The germline V gene encodes CDR1 SGHRS and CDR2 YFSETQ. Trimming removed 4 bases at V and 5 bases at J, with 21 bases between. The CDR3 sequence is 17 residues long. This chain's CDR3 is CASSGGSYSRGTGELFF. The CDR3 DNA sequence: TGCGCCAGCAGCGGGGGGAGCTATTCCCGCGGGACCGGGGAGCTGTTTTTT.

The V call is TRBV11-2, the J call TRBJ2-7; D is possibly TRBD2 (5 bases). Trimming shortened V by 6 bases and J by 4 bases, and 25 bases separated the two germline ends. This CDR3 has 17 residues. From germline, CDR1 is SGHAT and CDR2 FQNNGV. CDR3 region: CASSPDRRQYVLYEQYF. CDR3 bases: TGTGCCAGCAGTCCTGATCGGAGGCAGTATGTTTTGTACGAGCAGTACTTC.

J is TRBJ2-7 and V is TRBV4-3; D gene uncertain. V lost 1 base and J lost 0, with 10 bases in between. Germline values: CDR1 LGHNA, CDR2 YSLEER. The CDR3 runs 15 residues. The CDR3 region has the DNA TGCGCCAGCAGCCAAGTTTATCCCAGCTCCTACGAGCAGTACTTC. Its protein is CASSQVYPSSYEQYF.

V and J are TRBV7-8 and TRBJ2-7, with D tentatively TRBD2 (5 bases). The V end lost 5 bases, the J end lost 1 base, and 12 bases lay between the germline ends. The CDR3 consists of 14 residues. From germline, CDR1 is SGHVS and CDR2 FQNEAQ. CDR3 nucleotide sequence: TGTGCCAGCAGCCGGGGTCACCAATCCTACGAGCAGTACTTC. Translated, it gives CASSRGHQSYEQYF.